The 32 T cell receptor beta chains in this list originate from one sample, sequenced in a study of beta chain features in type 1 diabetes. Whole-study results and caveats: There was a moderate but significant shortening of TCRB CDR3s in all four CD4+ subsets of Type 1 diabetes patients.

TCRB transcripts that were expressed got sequenced, as all of the isolated RNA had been reverse transcribed. Profiling relied on immunoSEQ multiplex PCR, and the TCRdb table lists in-frame clones only, not all of them. The data hold a few hundred thousand clones, with about 13% observed a single time. These receptors lack a known antigen. Sequencing was carried out using naive CD4+ T cells from blood. The receptors here all came from a woman under 30 with type 1 diabetes.

The J gene is TRBJ1-2, the V gene TRBV28, with 11 nucleotides matching TRBD1. V lost 6 bases and J lost 2; bases outside the gene matches: 5. Germline CDR1 is MDHEN and CDR2 is SYDVKM. CDR3 length equals 15 residues. The CDR3 coding sequence is TGTGCCAGCAGGTTTTGGGACAGGGGGAACTATGGCTACACCTTC. This gives the protein CASRFWDRGNYGYTF.

In this sample, this clone turned up a few times. The chain couples TRBV6-1 to TRBJ2-7; TRBD1 matches 8 bases. The CDR3 is 12 residues long. Per germline, CDR1 MNHNS and CDR2 SASEGT. V dropped 8 bases and J dropped 5; count of bases not matched to a gene: 5. CDR3 nucleotides: TGTGCCAGCGCCGGGACAGGCGACGAGCAGTACGTC. This codes for CASAGTGDEQYV.

V usage is TRBV11-2 and J usage is TRBJ1-5; a possible D gene is TRBD1 (6 bases). CDR1 and CDR2 from the germline V gene are SGHAT and FQNNGV. V lost 4 bases and J lost 0, with 10 bases in between. The CDR3 consists of 15 residues. The CDR3 spells CASSSTGSSNQPQHF. CDR3 in DNA: TGTGCCAGCAGCTCAACAGGGAGTAGCAATCAGCCCCAGCATTTT.

The CDR3 spells CASSSRTSGIYNEQFF. In DNA, the CDR3 is TGTGCCAGCAGCTCCAGGACTAGCGGGATCTACAATGAGCAGTTCTTC. The chain combines TRBV7-9 with TRBJ2-1; 12 bases map to TRBD2. CDR1 is SEHNR, CDR2 FQNEAQ, per germline (reference sequence). This CDR3 has 16 amino acids. With V trimmed by 4 bases and J by 3 bases, 4 bases remained unmatched.

The gene calls are TRBV29-1 and TRBJ2-2; 8 bases agree with TRBD2. Germline CDR1 is SQVTM and CDR2 is ANQGSEA. The trim removed 2 bases at V and 3 bases at J, leaving 5 bases unmatched. The CDR3 spans 15 residues. CDR3 bases: TGCAGCGTTGAAACAGCGGGAGCGGACACCGGGGAGCTGTTTTTT. This translates into CSVETAGADTGELFF.

The genes are TRBV18 and TRBJ2-5; maybe TRBD2 (5 bases). Germline-derived CDR1 and CDR2 are KGHSH and LQKENI. The V end was cut by 0 bases, the J end by 1 base, with 12 bases between. The CDR3 has 16 residues. CDR3 sequence: CASSPPVGSPQETQYF. In DNA form, the CDR3 reads TGTGCCAGCTCACCACCGGTTGGGAGCCCCCAAGAGACCCAGTACTTC. Complete variable domain (other parts from reference TRBV18 and TRBJ2-5): NAGVMQNPRHLVRRRGQEARLRCSPMKGHSHVYWYRQLPEEGLKFMVYLQKENIIDESGMPKERFSAEFPKEGPSILRIQQVVRGDSAAYFCASSPPVGSPQETQYFGPGTRLLVL.

The CDR3 nucleotides are TGTGCCAGCATTAGCCAGGGATGGCAAGAGACCCAGTACTTC. Amino acids: CASISQGWQETQYF. The chain couples TRBV28 to TRBJ2-5, with a tentative D call TRBD1 (5 bases). The ends were cut back, 7 bases at V and 2 bases at J, with 14 bases in the middle. The CDR3 covers 14 residues. The V gene's germline CDR1 is MDHEN and CDR2 SYDVKM.

This sequence joins TRBV19 and TRBJ2-6; a weak D match, TRBD2 (5 bases). CDR3 length: 15 residues. CDR1 is LNHDA and CDR2 is SQIVND in the germline V gene (reference sequence). Trimming left V 6 bases short and J 0 bases short, with 9 bases between. For the CDR3, the DNA is TGTGCCAGTAGCGGGGAGAGCTCTGGGGCCAACGTCCTGACTTTC. The encoded protein is CASSGESSGANVLTF.

This clone showed up just a few times. The V and J genes are TRBV6-5 and TRBJ2-7, with 7 bases that match TRBD2. The V gene end was trimmed by 0 bases and the J gene end by 7 bases; junction bases not matched to a gene: 9. Germline CDR1 MNHEY, CDR2 SVGAGI. The CDR3 contains 15 residues. CDR3 loop: CASSYSGKGGAEQYV. CDR3 sequence (DNA): TGTGCCAGCAGTTACTCGGGTAAGGGAGGGGCAGAGCAGTACGTC.

J is TRBJ2-2 and V is TRBV6-6; 7 bases agree with TRBD1. Germline V gene data show CDR1 as MNHNY and CDR2 as SVGAGI (reference sequence). CDR3 length equals 14 residues. Unmatched junction bases numbered 6, after V lost 10 bases and J lost 1 base. The CDR3 sequence: CATRQGENTGELFF. CDR3 DNA sequence: TGTGCCACCCGACAGGGAGAGAACACCGGGGAGCTGTTTTTT.

This clone showed up just a few times. This chain connects TRBV29-1 to TRBJ2-1; D remains ambiguous. V shed 3 bases and J shed 6 bases, with 12 bases lying between them. Germline loops: CDR1 SQVTM, CDR2 ANQGSEA. The length of the CDR3 is 13 residues. The CDR3 bases are TGCAGCGTTGAGGCAATCTCCGCCAATGAGCAGTTCTTC. Protein: CSVEAISANEQFF.

This clone was seen only a few times. V and J are TRBV7-9 and TRBJ2-5; D is possibly TRBD1 (6 bases). Trimming left V 4 bases short and J 1 base short, with 7 bases between. CDR1 and CDR2 from the germline V gene are SEHNR and FQNEAQ (reference sequence). CDR3 length: 13 amino acids. The CDR3 loop is CASSWTVQETQYF. CDR3 DNA sequence: TGTGCCAGCAGCTGGACAGTCCAAGAGACCCAGTACTTC.

V is TRBV10-3 and J is TRBJ2-7, with 10 bases lining up with TRBD1. CDR3 length equals 15 residues. V shed 8 bases and J 1 base; nucleotides not matched to a gene: 8. Germline-derived CDR1 and CDR2 are ENHRY and SYGVKD. The CDR3 spells CAIAGGTGVSYEQYF. The DNA of the CDR3 is TGTGCCATCGCCGGAGGGACAGGGGTTTCCTACGAGCAGTACTTC.

The rearrangement uses TRBV6-6 and TRBJ1-5; 7 nucleotides match TRBD1. Germline lookup yields CDR1 MNHNY and CDR2 SVGAGI (reference sequence). The CDR3 runs 15 residues. Unmatched junction bases numbered 5, after V lost 5 bases and J lost 1 base. For the CDR3, the DNA is TGTGCCAGCAGTCCTGGACAGGCGAGCAATCAGCCCCAGCATTTT. It codes for CASSPGQASNQPQHF.

The chain links TRBV29-1 to TRBJ2-3; 10 bases align to TRBD2. Trimming cost V 4 bases and J 6 bases; bases outside gene matches: 4. This CDR3 has 13 amino acids. Germline V gene sequence: CDR1 SQVTM, CDR2 ANQGSEA. The chain's CDR3 is CSVVLAGLDTQYF. The CDR3, as DNA: TGCAGCGTTGTACTAGCGGGACTTGATACGCAGTATTTT.

This clone was counted a few times. The chain carries TRBV6-6 and TRBJ1-1; D remains unclear. Between the trimmed V and J ends, which lost 5 bases and 0 bases, there was a span of 16 bases. In germline, CDR1 is MNHNY, CDR2 SVGAGI (reference sequence). The CDR3 contains 16 residues. The DNA for the CDR3 is TGTGCCAGCAGTCCCCCGCGGATCACTCTGAACACTGAAGCTTTCTTT. Translated: CASSPPRITLNTEAFF.

Only a few counts were recorded for this clone. V gene TRBV27 combines with J gene TRBJ2-5; 8 bases are shared with TRBD1. The V gene's germline CDR1 is MNHEY and CDR2 SMNVEV (reference sequence). J was trimmed by 5 bases and V by 5 bases; bases with no gene match: 4. The CDR3 spans 13 residues. The CDR3 protein is CASSPDRVETQYF. CDR3 DNA: TGTGCCAGCAGTCCGGACAGGGTTGAGACCCAGTACTTC.

The chain couples TRBV7-3 to TRBJ2-1; D may be TRBD1 (5 bases). V was clipped by 4 bases and J by 6 bases, with 13 bases between them. The CDR3 totals 14 residues. Germline values: CDR1 SGHTA, CDR2 FQGTGA. CDR3 bases: TGTGCCAGCAGCTCCACCGACAGCTCCAATGAGCAGTTCTTC. Translation gives CASSSTDSSNEQFF.

The rearrangement uses TRBV5-1 and TRBJ2-7; 7 bases fit TRBD1. The ends lost 5 bases at V and 3 bases at J; junction bases unmatched: 11. In germline, CDR1 is SGHRS, CDR2 YFSETQ. This CDR3 has 15 residues. The CDR3 DNA reads TGCGCCAGCAGAAAAGGACAGGAGAATGACTACGAGCAGTACTTC. Protein product: CASRKGQENDYEQYF.

This clone has only one observation. J is TRBJ2-3 and V is TRBV19, with 9 nucleotides matching TRBD1. The CDR3 runs to 14 residues. The trim removed 5 bases at V and 5 bases at J, leaving 5 bases unmatched. The germline V gene encodes CDR1 LNHDA and CDR2 SQIVND (reference sequence). The CDR3 spells CASSPGQGQDTQYF. The CDR3 bases are TGTGCCAGTAGTCCCGGACAGGGGCAAGATACGCAGTATTTT.

This clone turned up a few times. The chain couples TRBV5-1 to TRBJ2-3; a possible D gene is TRBD2 (5 bases). The CDR3 loop spans 16 amino acids. V was pared by 4 bases and J by 1 base, with 16 bases between. The germline CDR1 and CDR2 sequences are SGHRS and YFSETQ. The CDR3 is CASSPGHSRGTDTQYF. For the CDR3, the DNA is TGCGCCAGCAGCCCCGGGCACTCGCGGGGCACAGATACGCAGTATTTT.

This clone has only a few counts. The rearrangement links TRBV28 to TRBJ2-7, with D perhaps matching TRBD1 (6 bases). The CDR3 runs to 13 residues. Germline CDR1 reads MDHEN; CDR2 reads SYDVKM. V was pared by 8 bases and J by 0 bases, with 11 bases between. CDR3 loop: CASLRDTSYEQYF. The CDR3 DNA reads TGTGCCAGCCTACGGGACACCTCCTACGAGCAGTACTTC.

This clone was counted a few times. The chain recombines TRBV19 with TRBJ1-1; possibly TRBD1 for D (6 bases). The germline gives CDR1 LNHDA, CDR2 SQIVND (reference sequence). Trimming pared 8 bases from V and 5 bases from J, leaving 21 bases between. The CDR3 contains 15 residues. CDR3 in DNA: TGTGCCAGTGCCGGGACGGACAGCCCGGCGACTGAAGCTTTCTTT. Translated: CASAGTDSPATEAFF.

In this sample, this clone turned up a few times. This chain joins TRBV6-6 and TRBJ2-7; 7 bases agree with TRBD1. With V trimmed by 4 bases and J by 1 base, 10 bases remained unmatched. CDR3 length equals 16 residues. In germline, CDR1 is MNHNY, CDR2 SVGAGI (reference sequence). In DNA form, the CDR3 reads TGTGCCAGCAGTTCCACTTACGGGACAGTGTCCTACGAGCAGTACGTC. It yields the protein CASSSTYGTVSYEQYV.

This clone was counted a few times. The CDR3 nucleotides read TGCGCCAGCAGCTTGGGGACTAGCGGGAGTTTAGAGACCCAGTACTTC. Translation: CASSLGTSGSLETQYF. This sequence joins TRBV5-1 and TRBJ2-5; 13 nucleotides align to TRBD2. CDR1 and CDR2 (germline): SGHRS, YFSETQ. J gave up 4 bases and V 0 bases, and 3 bases lay outside the gene matches. The CDR3 is 16 amino acids.

The V gene is TRBV28, the J gene TRBJ2-3; D might be TRBD1 (6 bases). V was cut by 4 bases and J by 0 bases, with 11 bases left in between. The length of the CDR3 is 15 residues. Per germline, CDR1 MDHEN and CDR2 SYDVKM. CDR3 nucleotide sequence: TGTGCCAGCAGTTCAACAGGGCATAGCACAGATACGCAGTATTTT. Translating gives CASSSTGHSTDTQYF.

The chain combines TRBV14 with TRBJ1-3; TRBD1 matches at 8 bases. The CDR3 runs 16 residues. Germline V gene data show CDR1 as SGHDN and CDR2 as FVKESK. Unmatched junction bases numbered 5, after V lost 4 bases and J lost 0 bases. The CDR3 sequence is CASSPRTGTSGNTIYF. CDR3 coding DNA: TGTGCCAGCAGCCCGCGGACAGGGACCTCTGGAAACACCATATATTTT.

This chain's CDR3 is CASTRLAGGIQYF. As DNA, the CDR3 is TGTGCCAGCACCCGACTAGCGGGAGGCATTCAGTACTTC. The chain has TRBV7-9 and TRBJ2-4, with 13 bases lining up with TRBD2. The length of the CDR3 is 13 residues. Germline CDR1 is SEHNR and CDR2 is FQNEAQ (reference sequence). V trimming: 7 bases; J trimming: 9 bases; junction bases outside the gene matches: 3.

This clone was seen a handful of times. The rearrangement links TRBV2 to TRBJ2-3, with 11 bases matching TRBD2. The CDR3 extends over 15 amino acids. The germline gives CDR1 SNHLY, CDR2 FYNNEI. Trimming removed 6 bases from V and 5 bases from J; junction bases left unmatched: 7. CDR3 DNA sequence: TGTGCCAGCAGCTACACTAGCGGGAGAGTAGATACGCAGTATTTT. This codes for CASSYTSGRVDTQYF.

The sample holds one count of this clone. The V call is TRBV7-6, the J call TRBJ2-1, with D possibly TRBD1 on 6 matching bases. The CDR3 has 18 residues. CDR1 is SGHVS, CDR2 FNYEAQ, per germline. V gave up 2 bases and J gave up 0 bases, with 17 bases separating them. The CDR3: CASSLKLTGRFSYNEQFF. In DNA form, the CDR3 reads TGTGCCAGCAGCTTAAAATTGACAGGCCGTTTCTCCTACAATGAGCAGTTCTTC.

This clone showed up just a few times. The chain joins TRBV14 to TRBJ1-1; D is ambiguous. Per the germline V gene, CDR1 is SGHDN and CDR2 is FVKESK. The V and J ends lost 5 bases and 3 bases respectively, with 10 bases between them. This CDR3 region has 13 residues. Here the CDR3 reads CASSKLRDTEAFF. In DNA, the CDR3 is TGTGCCAGCAGCAAATTGAGGGACACTGAAGCTTTCTTT.

V usage is TRBV14 and J usage is TRBJ2-1; the D gene is possibly TRBD2 (6 bases). Germline V gene sequence: CDR1 SGHDN, CDR2 FVKESK. With 3 bases removed from V and 2 bases from J, the gap between germline ends came to 14 bases. CDR3 size: 16 residues. CDR3 sequence: CASSHRTSPTYNEQFF. The CDR3 DNA is TGTGCCAGCAGCCATCGCACTAGCCCTACCTACAATGAGCAGTTCTTC.